The 29 T cell receptor beta chains below were found in one sample sequenced in a study of technical replicates of blood from several donors. The table came from immunoSEQ multiplex PCR; TCRdb's copy has only in-frame clones and leaves some out. Of some 80,000 clones listed, 91% are singletons. Material: T cells isolated from PBMCs. The source is a human donor in good health.

The gene calls are TRBV28 and TRBJ2-7; a possible D gene is TRBD1 (6 bases). This CDR3 has 14 residues. Germline-derived CDR1 and CDR2 are MDHEN and SYDVKM. V dropped 2 bases and J dropped 2 bases, with 10 bases sitting between them. CDR3 sequence: CASSLGTKPYEQYF. The CDR3 nucleotides are TGTGCCAGCAGTTTAGGGACAAAGCCCTACGAGCAGTACTTC.

The CDR3 DNA is TGTGCCAGCAGCTTGTTCGCAGGGGGGCTACCTGAAGCTTTCTTT. Its translation is CASSLFAGGLPEAFF. The chain joins TRBV5-6 to TRBJ1-1; 7 bases fit TRBD1. This CDR3 contains 15 residues. Losses at the gene ends were 1 base for V and 6 bases for J; bases not matched to a gene: 9. The germline gives CDR1 SGHDT, CDR2 YYEEEE.

The chain links TRBV12-2 to TRBJ2-6; the listed D gene, TRBD2, was not tested against the DNA. TRBV12-2 corresponds to a pseudogene. The CDR3 covers 18 residues. The CDR3 DNA is TGTGCAAGTCGCAAGCGCCTCTCCACACAAAGTCGGGCCAACGTCCTGACTTTC. Protein product: CASRKRLSTQSRANVLTF.

The chain combines TRBV5-1 with TRBJ2-5; possibly TRBD2 for D (6 bases). Germline CDR1 SGHRS, CDR2 YFSETQ. Deletions cut 4 bases from V and 3 bases from J, with 10 bases between. This CDR3 comprises 13 residues. CDR3: CASSVSGKETQYF. CDR3 bases: TGCGCCAGCAGCGTTAGCGGAAAAGAGACCCAGTACTTC.

The chain carries TRBV29-1 and TRBJ2-5; D possibly corresponds to TRBD1 (5 bases). The CDR3 totals 14 residues. Per the germline V gene, CDR1 is SQVTM and CDR2 is ANQGSEA. Trimming cost V 1 base and J 9 bases, with 18 bases left between them. CDR3 loop: CSVEGGPAVWAQYF. For the CDR3, the DNA is TGCAGCGTTGAAGGGGGCCCGGCCGTGTGGGCCCAGTACTTC.

The chain has TRBV6-1 and TRBJ1-1; TRBD1 agrees at 9 bases. Trimming cost V 6 bases and J 7 bases; bases outside gene matches: 12. The CDR3 runs 15 residues. Looked up from germline, CDR1 is MNHNS and CDR2 is SASEGT. CDR3 in DNA: TGTGCCAGCAGACCAAGACAGGGGGGCCATAGTGAAGCTTTCTTT. It yields the protein CASRPRQGGHSEAFF.

The chain uses TRBV7-3 and TRBJ1-2; maybe TRBD1 (5 bases). The length of the CDR3 is 13 residues. V was cut by 0 bases and J by 8 bases, with 10 bases left in between. Germline V gene data show CDR1 as SGHTA and CDR2 as FQGTGA. CDR3 nucleotide sequence: TGTGCCAGCAGCTTAACCAGTGGGGGGGGCTACACCTTC. Protein product: CASSLTSGGGYTF.

The genes are TRBV6-5 and TRBJ1-4; D is unresolved. Trimming shortened V by 7 bases and J by 5 bases, and 11 bases separated the two germline ends. This CDR3 comprises 13 residues. Germline CDR1 reads MNHEY; CDR2 reads SVGAGI. The CDR3 DNA reads TGTGCCAGCACCGGCAGGCTAAATGAAAAACTGTTTTTT. Encoded protein: CASTGRLNEKLFF.

The CDR3 DNA is TGTGCCAGCAGCCCGTACAGGGTGAGGTCTGGCTACACCTTC. Translated: CASSPYRVRSGYTF. This chain joins TRBV14 and TRBJ1-2; D possibly corresponds to TRBD1 (6 bases). Trimming stripped 4 bases from V and 7 bases from J, with 16 bases between. The germline V gene has CDR1 SGHDN and CDR2 FVKESK. This CDR3 region has 14 residues.

This clone showed up just a few times. This chain uses TRBV28 with TRBJ1-2; the D is unclear. Germline CDR1 reads MDHEN; CDR2 reads SYDVKM. Trimming took 7 bases from V and 2 from J, leaving 14 bases between them. This CDR3 is 14 amino acids long. The CDR3 nucleotides are TGTGCCAGCACTCCGGGAGGCCCCAACTATGGCTACACCTTC. Translation: CASTPGGPNYGYTF.

This rearrangement joins TRBV11-3 to TRBJ2-4, with 7 bases that match TRBD2. Germline lookup yields CDR1 SGHNT and CDR2 YENEEA. This CDR3 comprises 16 residues. V was clipped by 1 base and J by 8 bases; unmatched bases: 11. CDR3 sequence (DNA): TGTGCCAGCAGCTTAGGAAGGGACTATCTTTGGGACATTCAGTACTTC. Translation: CASSLGRDYLWDIQYF.

The CDR3 is CASTEQGKMNEQFF. In DNA form, the CDR3 reads TGTGCCAGTACCGAACAGGGTAAGATGAATGAGCAGTTCTTC. The rearrangement uses TRBV19 and TRBJ2-1; a weak D match, TRBD1 (6 bases). The CDR3 is 14 amino acids. Germline V gives CDR1 LNHDA, CDR2 SQIVND (reference sequence). V was trimmed by 7 bases and J by 7 bases, leaving 17 bases between them.

The rearrangement links TRBV5-1 to TRBJ2-5; TRBD2 agrees at 7 bases. In germline, CDR1 is SGHRS, CDR2 YFSETQ. V was pared by 0 bases and J by 5 bases, with 13 bases of the junction left unmatched. This CDR3 is 17 amino acids long. The CDR3: CASSLGLGLAASETQYF. In DNA, the CDR3 is TGCGCCAGCAGCTTGGGGTTGGGGCTAGCGGCTTCGGAGACCCAGTACTTC.

The gene calls are TRBV11-3 and TRBJ2-2, with D perhaps matching TRBD1 (6 bases). The germline V gene encodes CDR1 SGHNT and CDR2 YENEEA. The CDR3 is 15 residues long. The V end was cut by 5 bases, the J end by 1 base, with 11 bases between. The CDR3 loop is CASSLGHKNTGELFF. The DNA of the CDR3 is TGTGCCAGCAGCCTGGGACATAAGAACACCGGGGAGCTGTTTTTT.

V and J are TRBV10-3 and TRBJ2-3; 12 nucleotides line up with TRBD2. This CDR3 contains 18 residues. Germline CDR1 is ENHRY and CDR2 is SYGVKD. V dropped 4 bases and J dropped 1; count of bases not matched to a gene: 9. The CDR3 loop is CAISARLAGERGTDTQYF. The DNA for the CDR3 is TGTGCCATCAGTGCAAGACTAGCGGGGGAAAGGGGCACAGATACGCAGTATTTT.

The chain recombines TRBV30 with TRBJ2-6; D is possibly TRBD2 (5 bases). The V gene's germline CDR1 is GTSNPN and CDR2 SVGIG (reference sequence). The CDR3 is made up of 15 amino acids. The ends were cut back, 3 bases at V and 0 bases at J, with 9 bases in the middle. CDR3 sequence (DNA): TGTGCCTGGAGGGGCCGGGGCTCTGGGGCCAACGTCCTGACTTTC. Amino acids: CAWRGRGSGANVLTF.

This chain links TRBV19 with TRBJ1-5; 9 bases map to TRBD1. The germline V gene has CDR1 LNHDA and CDR2 SQIVND (reference sequence). V trimming: 1 base; J trimming: 7 bases; junction bases outside the gene matches: 8. The CDR3 extends over 16 amino acids. CDR3 protein: CASSIGADRGNQPQHF. The DNA of the CDR3 is TGTGCCAGTAGTATAGGGGCGGACAGGGGTAACCAGCCCCAGCATTTT.

The chain employs TRBV28 and TRBJ2-7; TRBD2 matches 9 bases. Trimming took 10 bases from V and 4 from J; bases not matched to a gene: 17. This CDR3 contains 16 residues. In germline, CDR1 is MDHEN, CDR2 SYDVKM. The CDR3, as DNA: TGTGCCACTCACCCCCCAAGCGGGAGGCTGTGGTACGAGCAGTACTTC. This encodes CATHPPSGRLWYEQYF.

This sequence joins TRBV6-5 and TRBJ2-7; perhaps TRBD2 as D (6 bases). The V end was cut by 6 bases, the J end by 3 bases, with 12 bases between. Germline CDR1 reads MNHEY; CDR2 reads SVGAGI. This CDR3 contains 13 residues. The CDR3 region has the DNA TGTGCCAGCAGCCAGGACTATGGCTACGAGCAGTACTTC. It encodes CASSQDYGYEQYF.

The J gene is TRBJ2-7, the V gene TRBV10-2, with TRBD2 matching 8 bases. The CDR3 length is 14 residues. J lost 0 bases, V lost 11 bases, and 9 bases had no gene match. Germline CDR1 WSHSY, CDR2 SAAADI. The CDR3 spells CAGKSGSFSYEQYF. The CDR3 nucleotides are TGCGCCGGTAAAAGCGGGAGCTTCTCCTACGAGCAGTACTTC.

V is TRBV21-1 and J is TRBJ1-1; the D call TRBD1 from the table was never checked on the DNA. TRBV21-1 is designated a pseudogene. CDR3 length equals 14 residues. The CDR3 region is CASSTTTGGTEAFF. The CDR3 nucleotides are TGTGCCAGCAGCACCACAACAGGGGGGACTGAAGCTTTCTTT.

The CDR3 DNA is TGTGCCAGCAGCTTCACAGAGAACACTGAAGCTTTCTTT. It codes for CASSFTENTEAFF. The chain employs TRBV5-4 and TRBJ1-1; D is undetermined. Germline CDR1 and CDR2: SGHNT and YYREEE (reference sequence). Between the trimmed V and J ends, which lost 2 bases and 1 base, there was a span of 6 bases. The CDR3 has 13 amino acids. The full variable domain, in which reference TRBV5-4 and TRBJ1-1 provide the parts outside the CDR3, is ETGVTQSPTHLIKTRGQQVTLRCSSQSGHNTVSWYQQALGQGPQFIFQYYREEENGRGNFPPRFSGLQFPNYSSELNVNALELDDSALYLCASSFTENTEAFFGQGTRLTVV.

This chain links TRBV4-1 with TRBJ2-5, with 13 bases fitting TRBD2. Trimming took 2 bases from V and 5 from J; bases not matched to a gene: 8. Looked up from germline, CDR1 is MGHRA and CDR2 is YSYEKL. The CDR3 consists of 17 residues. The CDR3 region has the DNA TGCGCCAGCAGCCAATTACTAGCGGGAGGGCGCCGGGAGACCCAGTACTTC. It encodes CASSQLLAGGRRETQYF.

This clone was observed a single time. The CDR3 reads CASSLLFPPETQYF. The CDR3 DNA reads as TGTGCCAGCAGTTTATTATTCCCCCCAGAGACCCAGTACTTC. The rearrangement links TRBV27 to TRBJ2-5; D is unresolved. This CDR3 has 14 residues. Trimming stripped 1 base from V and 4 bases from J, with 10 bases between. CDR1 MNHEY and CDR2 SMNVEV come from the germline V gene (reference sequence).

The chain links TRBV7-7 to TRBJ2-7, with 10 nucleotides matching TRBD1. CDR1 is SSHAT, CDR2 FNYEAQ, per germline (reference sequence). J gave up 5 bases and V 6 bases, and 10 bases lay outside the gene matches. The CDR3 sequence is 15 residues long. In DNA form, the CDR3 reads TGTGCCAGCAGTCCCGGGACAGGGGATTTCAACGAGCAGTACTTC. As protein: CASSPGTGDFNEQYF.

The chain uses TRBV6-5 and TRBJ2-3; 7 nucleotides align to TRBD1. The CDR3 spans 14 residues. Per the germline V gene, CDR1 is MNHEY and CDR2 is SVGAGI. Germline trimming cut 5 bases from V and 3 bases from J; bases unmatched to any gene: 5. The CDR3 DNA reads as TGTGCCAGCAGTGAGGGGGCGCAAACAGATACGCAGTATTTT. The encoded protein is CASSEGAQTDTQYF.

This clone turned up a few times. This chain joins TRBV10-3 and TRBJ1-5; no reliable D call. V shed 3 bases and J shed 7 bases, with 13 bases lying between them. The germline gives CDR1 ENHRY, CDR2 SYGVKD. This CDR3 region has 14 residues. CDR3 DNA sequence: TGTGCCATCAGTGATTTCGGGGTAGGACAGCCCCAGCATTTT. Amino acids: CAISDFGVGQPQHF.

This chain joins TRBV6-5 and TRBJ1-4; D is uncertain. The CDR3 loop spans 14 amino acids. The V gene's germline CDR1 is MNHEY and CDR2 SVGAGI. Trimming left V 6 bases short and J 4 bases short, with 12 bases between. DNA of the CDR3: TGTGCCAGCAGAATCCGGGGTAATAATGAAAAACTGTTTTTT. Encoded protein: CASRIRGNNEKLFF.

The chain has TRBV9 and TRBJ2-7, with 9 positions matching TRBD1. Germline V CDR1 and CDR2: SGDLS, YYNGEE. V shed 0 bases, J shed 7 bases, and the junction held 8 bases outside the gene matches. The CDR3 spans 15 residues. DNA for the CDR3: TGTGCCAGCAGCGTAGCTTGGGACAGGGATTCGGAGCAGTACTTC. Translating it yields CASSVAWDRDSEQYF.